The sequence of this TCR beta chain was determined in a study of shared clonotypes between healthy human individuals. Study-wide results and caveats: Large sequencing depth failed to make sorted-subset sequencing complete, rarefaction showed.

As for this clone: Its specificity is not known.

Each cell subset's genomic DNA was divided evenly among several immunoSEQ plates. In the original analysis: ImmunoSEQ only sent back junction sequences with no quality scores, so filtering was done differently. The protocol was immunoSEQ multiplex PCR, while the TCRdb copy is restricted to in-frame clones and leaves out a portion. That table furnishes V, J and clone size, whereas the DNA furnished D and trimming. Here the sample spans approximately 2.4 million clones, around 95% being singletons. The germline V gene has CDR1 SQVTM and CDR2 ANQGSEA. CDR3 length: 17 residues. V gave up 0 bases and J gave up 0 bases, with 15 bases separating them.

The V gene is TRBV29-1, the J gene TRBJ1-5; D is undetermined. Specimen: naive CD4+ T cells sorted from blood. Subset in this sample: CD45RA+ positively selected. The TCR was taken from a man younger than 30 in good health. CDR3 loop: CSVEDLLGCYSNQPQHF. CDR3 bases: TGCAGCGTTGAAGATCTTCTAGGATGTTATAGCAATCAGCCCCAGCATTTT.